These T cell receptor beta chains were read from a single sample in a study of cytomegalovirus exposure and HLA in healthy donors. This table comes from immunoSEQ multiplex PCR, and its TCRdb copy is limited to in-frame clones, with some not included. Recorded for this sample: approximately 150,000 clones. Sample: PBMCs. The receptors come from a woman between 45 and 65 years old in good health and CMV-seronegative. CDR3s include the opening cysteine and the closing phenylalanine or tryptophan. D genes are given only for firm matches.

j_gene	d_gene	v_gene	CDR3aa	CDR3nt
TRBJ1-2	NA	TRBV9	CASSPPGGRSYTF	TGTGCCAGCAGCCCCCCCGGGGGTAGGAGCTACACCTTC
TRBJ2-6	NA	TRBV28	CASSLWSTVGANVLTF	TGTGCCAGCAGTTTATGGTCGACAGTTGGGGCCAACGTCCTGACTTTC
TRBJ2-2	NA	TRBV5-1	CASSVGVNTGELFF	TGCGCCAGCAGCGTAGGGGTCAACACCGGGGAGCTGTTTTTT
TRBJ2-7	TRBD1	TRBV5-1	CASSFAGQGNEQYF	TGCGCCAGCAGCTTCGCCGGACAGGGGAACGAGCAGTACTTC
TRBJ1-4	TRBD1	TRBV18	CASSPQVRGLDEKLFF	TGTGCCAGCTCACCACAAGTGAGGGGGCTGGATGAAAAACTGTTTTTT
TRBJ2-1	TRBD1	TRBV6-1	CASSGPKGTGSYNEQFF	TGTGCCAGCAGTGGCCCTAAGGGGACAGGGAGCTACAATGAGCAGTTCTTC
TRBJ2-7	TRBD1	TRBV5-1	CASSQRTGGNHEQYF	TGCGCCAGCAGTCAAAGGACAGGGGGTAACCACGAGCAGTACTTC
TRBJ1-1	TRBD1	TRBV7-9	CASSLRGTGKQAFF	TGTGCCAGCAGCTTACGGGGGACAGGGAAACAAGCTTTCTTT
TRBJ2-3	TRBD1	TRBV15	CATSRDPQGAITDTQYF	TGTGCCACCAGCAGAGATCCACAGGGGGCTATCACAGATACGCAGTATTTT
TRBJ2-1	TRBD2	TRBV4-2	CASSQAGGSSYNEQFF	TGTGCCAGCAGCCAAGCGGGAGGAAGCTCCTACAATGAGCAGTTCTTC
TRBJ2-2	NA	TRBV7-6	CASSSSAAGELFF	TGTGCCAGCAGCAGCTCGGCGGCCGGGGAGCTGTTTTTT
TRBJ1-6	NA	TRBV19	CASSIAGIYSPLHF	TGTGCCAGTAGTATTGCAGGGATTTATTCACCCCTCCACTTT
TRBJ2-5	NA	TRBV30	CAWMVGGVVGTQYF	TGTGCCTGGATGGTGGGGGGTGTAGTAGGGACCCAGTACTTC
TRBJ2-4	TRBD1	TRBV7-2	CATSGTGSIQYF	TGTGCCACCTCCGGGACAGGGAGCATTCAGTACTTC
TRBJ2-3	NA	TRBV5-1	CASSLTRDIYTDTQYF	TGCGCCAGCAGCTTGACCCGGGACATATACACAGATACGCAGTATTTT
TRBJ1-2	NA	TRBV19	CASHRVDGNYGYTF	TGTGCCAGCCACAGGGTCGACGGGAACTATGGCTACACCTTC
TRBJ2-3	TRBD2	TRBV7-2	CASSLVGGGEDTQYF	TGTGCCAGCAGCTTAGTTGGCGGGGGAGAGGATACGCAGTATTTT
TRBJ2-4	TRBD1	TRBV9	CASSVAPGSGTGGDIQYF	TGTGCCAGCAGCGTAGCTCCCGGGTCCGGGACAGGGGGGGACATTCAGTACTTC
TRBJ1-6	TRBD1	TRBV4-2	CASRARGHGSYNSPLHF	TGTGCCAGCAGGGCCAGGGGGCACGGCTCCTATAATTCACCCCTCCACTTT
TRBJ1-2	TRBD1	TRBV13	CASSSGQGARGYTF	TGTGCCAGCAGCTCGGGACAGGGGGCAAGAGGCTACACCTTC
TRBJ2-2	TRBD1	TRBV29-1	CSVRTGAGTGELFF	TGCAGCGTACGTACAGGGGCAGGGACCGGGGAGCTGTTTTTT
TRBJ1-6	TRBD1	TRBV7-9	CASSTGTASAPLHF	TGTGCCAGCAGCACCGGGACAGCGAGTGCACCCCTCCACTTT
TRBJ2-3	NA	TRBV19	CASRGAGSTDTQYF	TGTGCCAGTCGCGGGGCGGGGAGCACAGATACGCAGTATTTT
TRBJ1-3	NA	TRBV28	CASSSRGGSGNTIYF	TGTGCCAGCAGTTCCCGGGGGGGCTCTGGAAACACCATATATTTT
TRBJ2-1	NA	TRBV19	CASSITPAGNEQFF	TGTGCCAGTAGTATAACCCCAGCCGGGAATGAGCAGTTCTTC